Below, 29 T cell receptor beta chains from the same sample are listed, as sequenced in a study of tumor-infiltrating lymphocytes in primary liver carcinoma. From 450 to 600 ng total RNA, TCR beta cDNA was generated with a primer in the constant region. It was through three nested multiplex PCR rounds of slightly modified ARM-PCR that TCR beta libraries arose. Each of the first two PCR rounds ran approximately 11 cycles with TRBV1-TRBV30 forward and C-beta reverse primers. Each CDR3 protein is one row after TCRdb ran MiXCR on the multiplex PCR reads. The data contain about 180,000 distinct CDR3 sequences, about 60% of them seen just once; the ten biggest clones take up approximately 67%. The researchers obtained blood RNA from unsorted whole blood and also extracted germline DNA. The sequencing input was peripheral blood. These receptors were obtained from a man in his forties or fifties with primary liver carcinoma and hepatitis B virus infection.

The rearrangement uses TRBV28 and TRBJ2-7, with a possible D match to TRBD2 (5 bases). The CDR3 length is 14 residues. The V and J ends lost 3 bases and 6 bases respectively, with 15 bases between them. Germline CDR1 is MDHEN and CDR2 is SYDVKM. As DNA, the CDR3 is TGTGCCAGCAGTTTGGGAGCGAAACTCGTCGAGCAGTACTTC. This gives the protein CASSLGAKLVEQYF.

This clonotype came up once. A much bigger clone sits one base away, suggesting this may be a read error. This CDR3 is CASCSRTFYNEQFF. The CDR3 DNA reads as TGTGCCAGCTGCTCTCGGACTTTCTACAATGAGCAGTTCTTC. The V gene is TRBV11-2, the J gene TRBJ2-1; maybe TRBD2 (5 bases). CDR3 size: 14 residues. V lost 8 bases and J lost 3, with 14 bases in between. Germline loops: CDR1 SGHAT, CDR2 FQNNGV.

This clonotype was counted only a few times. This chain connects TRBV12-3 or TRBV12-4 to TRBJ1-5, with a tentative D call TRBD1 (5 bases). The V end lost 0 bases, the J end lost 6 bases, and 6 bases lay between the germline ends. The CDR3 loop spans 13 amino acids. CDR3 nucleotides: TGTGCCAGCAGTTTAGCGGGGGGTCAGCCCCAGCATTTT. It is translated as CASSLAGGQPQHF.

A remark on this clonotype: One base away lies a much larger clone, so this may be a sequencing read error. The rearrangement joins TRBV11-1 to TRBJ1-5; D not certain. Germline-derived CDR1 and CDR2 are SGHAT and FQDESV (reference sequence). The CDR3 covers 13 residues. CDR3: CVSSSETHQPQHF. Written as DNA, the CDR3 is TGTGTCAGCAGCTCCGAGACCCATCAGCCCCAGCATTTT. The entire variable domain, with the rest obtained from reference TRBV11-1 and TRBJ1-5, is as follows: EAEVAQSPRYKITEKSQAVAFWCDPISGHATLYWYRQILGQGPELLVQFQDESVVDDSQLPKDRFSAERLKGVDSTLKIQPAELGDSAMYLCVSSSETHQPQHFGDGTRLSIL.

Note on this clonotype: One end of the junction is discordant with germline, which a read error may explain. The V call is TRBV10-3, the J call TRBJ2-5, with 7 nucleotides matching TRBD1. This CDR3 is 15 amino acids long. CDR1 ENHRY and CDR2 SYGVKD come from the germline V gene. CDR3 protein: CAISPRGGGQEIQYF. In nucleotides, the CDR3 is TGTGCCATCAGTCCGAGAGGGGGCGGCCAAGAGATCCAGTACTTC.

This clonotype was seen more than once but under ten times. The chain links TRBV4-1 to TRBJ2-1, with TRBD1 identical over 9 bases. V shed 6 bases and J 8 bases; nucleotides not matched to a gene: 8. Per the germline V gene, CDR1 is MGHRA and CDR2 is YSYEKL. The CDR3 is 14 residues long. The CDR3 sequence: CASRQTGGLDEQFF. Here the CDR3 DNA reads TGCGCCAGCAGACAGACAGGGGGTTTGGATGAGCAGTTCTTC.

In this sample, this clonotype turned up a few times. The V and J genes are TRBV29-1 and TRBJ1-2; TRBD1 agrees at 8 bases. This CDR3 is 14 amino acids long. V dropped 0 bases and J dropped 5; count of bases not matched to a gene: 5. Germline-derived CDR1 and CDR2 are SQVTM and ANQGSEA. The CDR3: CSVEDQGADYGYTF. The CDR3 bases are TGCAGCGTTGAAGATCAGGGGGCAGATTATGGCTACACCTTC.

To note about this clonotype: A junction end diverges from the germline sequence, so it may reflect a read error. The chain couples TRBV28 to TRBJ1-2; tentative D call: TRBD1 (6 bases). The CDR3 totals 14 residues. CDR1 and CDR2 (germline): MDHEN, SYDVKM. The CDR3 DNA is TGTGCTAGCAGTTTATCGTCAGGGGTACGCGGCTACACCTTC. This translates into CASSLSSGVRGYTF.

This chain uses TRBV4-1 with TRBJ2-1; TRBD1 or TRBD2 may be the D gene (5 bases each). V lost 3 bases and J lost 8, with 14 bases in between. There are 14 residues in the CDR3. The germline V gene encodes CDR1 MGHRA and CDR2 YSYEKL. The CDR3, as DNA: TGCGCCAGCAGCCATCTTACCCGGGACGATGAGCAGTTCTTC. It translates to CASSHLTRDDEQFF.

In its sample, this clonotype was seen a few times. This chain uses TRBV6-2 or TRBV6-3 with TRBJ2-2, with D possibly being TRBD2 (6 bases). Germline V gene lookup returns CDR1 MNHEY and CDR2 SVGEGT. V was cut by 2 bases and J by 1 base, with 8 bases left in between. This CDR3 has 15 amino acids. The CDR3 spells CASSYPTRNTGELFF. For the CDR3, the DNA is TGTGCCAGCAGTTACCCGACTAGGAACACCGGGGAGCTGTTTTTT.

This clonotype has just a few counts. The chain recombines TRBV12-3 or TRBV12-4 with TRBJ2-7; D is undetermined. Trimming took off 3 bases at V and 3 bases at J, with 9 bases between the two ends. The CDR3 has 13 amino acids. CDR3 region: CASSFLIGYEQYF. CDR3 sequence (DNA): TGTGCCAGCAGTTTCTTGATCGGCTACGAGCAGTACTTC.

Note on this clonotype: The junction departs from the called germline gene at one end, perhaps through a read error. The chain links TRBV11-2 to TRBJ2-1; no reliable D call. The CDR3 covers 15 residues. Germline V gene lookup returns CDR1 SGHAT and CDR2 FQNNGV. This chain's CDR3 is CTSNLDPPSFNEQFF. The CDR3 DNA sequence: TGTACCAGCAACTTAGACCCCCCCAGTTTTAATGAGCAGTTCTTC.

This clonotype was recorded many times. The chain employs TRBV11-2 and TRBJ1-2; maybe TRBD1 (6 bases). The CDR3 is made up of 16 amino acids. Germline V gene sequence: CDR1 SGHAT, CDR2 FQNNGV. Trimming took off 7 bases at V and 2 bases at J, with 20 bases between the two ends. Written as DNA, the CDR3 is TGTGCCAGCACCCCCCCCCGGGGGCGAAAGAACTATGGCTACACCTTC. Translated: CASTPPRGRKNYGYTF.

V usage is TRBV7-9 and J usage is TRBJ2-1; 12 bases map to TRBD2. V gave up 8 bases and J gave up 10 bases; unmatched junction bases: 12. The CDR3 is 15 amino acids. Germline V CDR1 and CDR2: SEHNR, FQNEAQ (reference sequence). The DNA of the CDR3 is TGTGCCAGCCGCTCTCTAGCGGGAGGGCCCTTAGAGCAGTTCTTC. Translating gives CASRSLAGGPLEQFF.

This clonotype was counted once. The chain is built from TRBV6-5 and TRBJ2-7; TRBD1 agrees at 9 bases. J lost 2 bases, V lost 6 bases, and 8 bases had no gene match. The germline CDR1 and CDR2 sequences are MNHEY and SVGAGI. This CDR3 region has 15 residues. The chain's CDR3 is CASSGRTGEAYEQYF. DNA for the CDR3: TGTGCCAGCAGCGGGCGGACAGGGGAGGCCTACGAGCAGTACTTC.

On this clonotype: With a much larger clone just one base away, this may be a read error. The chain employs TRBV11-2 and TRBJ1-1, with 7 bases that match TRBD1. Germline values: CDR1 SGHAT, CDR2 FQNNGV. This CDR3 region has 13 residues. CDR3 region: CASGRQGNTEASF. In DNA form, the CDR3 reads TGTGCCAGCGGTAGACAGGGAAACACTGAAGCTTCCTTT.

J is TRBJ2-3 and V is TRBV6-6; perhaps TRBD2 as D (5 bases). CDR1 and CDR2 (germline): MNHNY, SVGAGI (reference sequence). This CDR3 has 13 residues. The V gene lost 6 bases and the J gene lost 6 bases, with 13 bases spanning the gap. Here the CDR3 reads CASRLEGRDTQYF. The CDR3 nucleotides read TGTGCCAGCAGATTAGAGGGCCGTGATACGCAGTATTTT.

Regarding this clonotype: Germline is not matched at one junction end, which may reflect a read error. The rearrangement links TRBV6-2 or TRBV6-3 to TRBJ2-7, with TRBD2 matching 7 bases. The CDR3 is made up of 13 amino acids. Germline lookup yields CDR1 MNHEY and CDR2 SVGEGT. In DNA, the CDR3 is TGTGTCAGCAGTCGGGCGGGAGCCTACGAGCAGTACTTC. This translates into CVSSRAGAYEQYF.

The rearrangement uses TRBV7-8 and TRBJ2-6; D is uncertain. Germline CDR1 and CDR2: SGHVS and FQNEAQ. This CDR3 comprises 14 residues. V was trimmed by 5 bases and J by 0 bases, leaving 5 bases between them. CDR3 protein: CASSRPSGANVLTF. In DNA, the CDR3 is TGTGCCAGCAGCCGTCCCTCTGGGGCCAACGTCCTGACTTTC.

About this clonotype itself: The CDR3 does not close with the conserved phenylalanine or tryptophan, likely indicating a read error. The chain has TRBV11-2 and TRBJ2-1, with 9 bases that match TRBD2. The V gene's germline CDR1 is SGHAT and CDR2 FQNNGV. The CDR3 length is 15 residues. This chain's CDR3 is CVSNLVAGGPHEQFL. Written as DNA, the CDR3 is TGTGTCAGCAACTTAGTTGCGGGAGGGCCCCATGAGCAGTTCCTC.

The rearrangement uses TRBV5-5 and TRBJ2-4; a weak D match, TRBD1 (5 bases). CDR1 is SGHKS and CDR2 is YYEKEE in the germline V gene (reference sequence). Trimming cost V 0 bases and J 0 bases, with 19 bases left between them. The CDR3 spans 19 residues. CDR3 in DNA: TGTGCCAGCAGCTTGGGAGAAACCTACAGGTCGCTAGCCAAAAACATTCAGTACTTC. Translated, it gives CASSLGETYRSLAKNIQYF.

Concerning this clonotype itself: An end of the junction differs from the germline gene, which may be a read error. The gene calls are TRBV6-2 or TRBV6-3 and TRBJ1-1; D perhaps matches TRBD1 (5 bases). CDR1 and CDR2 (germline): MNHEY, SVGEGT. The CDR3 totals 13 residues. CDR3 in amino acids: CTSSYAGPTEAFF. The CDR3 region has the DNA TGTACCAGCAGTTACGCAGGGCCCACTGAAGCTTTCTTT.

V is TRBV10-3 and J is TRBJ2-1, with D possibly TRBD2 on 5 matching bases. The ends were cut back, 3 bases at V and 9 bases at J, with 18 bases in the middle. Germline V CDR1 and CDR2: ENHRY, SYGVKD. The CDR3 sequence is 15 residues long. The CDR3 reads CAISDPLAAGGEQFF. CDR3 sequence (DNA): TGTGCCATCAGTGACCCCCTAGCTGCCGGAGGTGAGCAGTTCTTC.

The genes are TRBV11-2 and TRBJ1-6; the D gene is possibly TRBD1 (5 bases). CDR3 size: 16 residues. Trimming took 2 bases from V and 15 from J, leaving 23 bases between them. Germline loops: CDR1 SGHAT, CDR2 FQNNGV. CDR3 loop: CASSLTAGQTNPLLHF. In nucleotides, the CDR3 is TGTGCCAGCAGCTTAACAGCAGGGCAGACTAATCCACTCCTCCACTTT. Full variable domain (rest looked up from reference TRBV11-2 and TRBJ1-6): EAGVAQSPRYKIIEKRQSVAFWCNPISGHATLYWYQQILGQGPKLLIQFQNNGVVDDSQLPKDRFSAERLKGVDSTLKIQPAKLEDSAVYLCASSLTAGQTNPLLHFGNGTRLTVT.

About this clonotype: An end of the junction does not agree with germline; a read error may underlie this. V and J are TRBV5-4 and TRBJ2-1, with TRBD2 matching 9 bases. CDR1 is SGHNT, CDR2 YYREEE, per germline (reference sequence). The CDR3 sequence is 16 residues long. This CDR3 reads CASSLVGLAGDNEQFF. CDR3 nucleotides: TGTGCCAGTAGCTTGGTAGGGTTAGCGGGAGACAATGAGCAGTTCTTC.

This chain uses TRBV19 with TRBJ2-1; 10 bases map to TRBD2. The CDR3 has 18 residues. CDR1 and CDR2 (germline): LNHDA, SQIVND (reference sequence). J lost 0 bases, V lost 3 bases, and 8 bases had no gene match. The CDR3 reads CASSIEREGPGSYNEQFF. Written as DNA, the CDR3 is TGTGCCAGTAGTATTGAGCGGGAGGGCCCGGGCTCCTACAATGAGCAGTTCTTC. Filled out from reference TRBV19 and TRBJ2-1, the complete variable domain reads DGGITQSPKYLFRKEGQNVTLSCEQNLNHDAMYWYRQDPGQGLRLIYYSQIVNDFQKGDIAEGYSVSREKKESFPLTVTSAQKNPTAFYLCASSIEREGPGSYNEQFFGPGTRLTVL.

The rearrangement uses TRBV4-1 and TRBJ2-7; D might be TRBD1 (5 bases). Germline V lookup: CDR1 MGHRA, CDR2 YSYEKL. The CDR3 spans 15 residues. The germline V and J ends were trimmed by 1 base and 0 bases, with 10 bases remaining between them. CDR3 DNA: TGCGCCAGCAGCCAAGGGAAAGGGGACTCCTACGAGCAGTACTTC. Encoded protein: CASSQGKGDSYEQYF.

This clonotype was detected only a few times. This chain links TRBV6-1 with TRBJ2-1; 10 positions match TRBD2. This CDR3 spans 14 amino acids. Germline CDR1 MNHNS, CDR2 SASEGT. V shed 7 bases and J 3 bases; nucleotides not matched to a gene: 3. CDR3 region: CASTLAGGYNEQFF. As DNA, the CDR3 is TGTGCCAGCACCTTAGCGGGAGGCTACAATGAGCAGTTCTTC.

With regard to this clonotype: A read error is likely, as this CDR3 ends without the conserved phenylalanine or tryptophan. This chain connects TRBV10-3 to TRBJ2-7, with 8 bases matching TRBD2. This CDR3 has 16 amino acids. Germline-derived CDR1 and CDR2 are ENHRY and SYGVKD. J gave up 0 bases and V 6 bases, and 10 bases lay outside the gene matches. CDR3 DNA: TGTGCCATCAGGGGAGGGGAGCGGGAGCACTCCTACGAGCAGTACTCC. Translated: CAIRGGEREHSYEQYS.